What follows is one T cell receptor beta chain and its context. Source study methods: Reference gene primer amplification yielded estimated nucleated cell counts. Only in-frame clones appear in the TCRdb table, and some are missing; sequencing was by immunoSEQ multiplex PCR. The V and J calls and clone size were taken over from that table, and D and trimming were inferred from the DNA. The data contain 200,000 to 300,000 clones, 86% of them singletons. Germline values: CDR1 SGDLS, CDR2 YYNGEE. Trimming removed 2 bases from V and 0 bases from J, with 12 bases in between. CDR3 length: 16 amino acids. This entry belongs to a study of blood T cell repertoires in COVID-19. In the study overall: Both acute and convalescent COVID-19 samples were obtained from the United States, Italy and Spain. From T cells, B-cell-depleted T cells, or PBMCs came the material, which was cDNA or gDNA.

The chain employs TRBV9 and TRBJ1-3; no definite D call. The source of this sequence is an elderly man with acute or convalescent COVID-19. Material for sequencing was peripheral blood. The CDR3 reads CASSVTGSSSGNTIYF. Here the CDR3 DNA reads TGTGCCAGCAGCGTCACGGGAAGCAGCTCTGGAAACACCATATATTTT.